This TCR beta chain was obtained from a study of shared clonotypes between healthy human individuals. Study-level information: For every donor, three CD4 naive, three CD4 memory, two CD8 naive and one CD8 memory plates were used. Study-level findings and limits: Between a handful of donors, naive CD4 clonotypes were shared at a level of about 5%.

Points on this clone: Its antigen is as yet unknown.

The donors were all Caucasian adults (living in Nashville, Tennessee). For every subset, genomic DNA was evenly distributed across several immunoSEQ plates. Generated by immunoSEQ multiplex PCR, the TCRdb table keeps only in-frame clones and is missing some. Here the sample spans more than 550,000 clones, less than 95% being singletons. The sequence derives from a man younger than 30 in good health. Some clones in this sample may be carry-over from other donors' samples. Sample: memory CD8+ T cells from PBMCs. The sample's subset: CD45RO+ cells pooled with CCR7-negative TemRA cells.

The CDR3: CASSPMGLVYEQYF. The CDR3 nucleotides are TGTGCCAGCAGTCCAATGGGACTAGTCTACGAGCAGTACTTC. This rearrangement joins TRBV28 to TRBJ2-7; TRBD2 agrees at 8 bases. The CDR3 consists of 14 residues. The germline V gene has CDR1 MDHEN and CDR2 SYDVKM. Trimming took 5 bases from V and 3 from J; bases not matched to a gene: 6.